Detailed here is one T cell receptor (beta chain). The CDR3 has 16 residues. CDR1 is SGHVS, CDR2 FNYEAQ, per germline. The J segment lost 0 bases and the V segment lost 4 bases, leaving 8 bases of the junction unmatched. TCRdb's copy holds only in-frame clones and misses some; the assay was immunoSEQ multiplex PCR. The top ten clones hold 2.7% of a sample with 89,000 or so clones, 80% to 90% of them seen once. Patients from Seattle were sampled longitudinally, starting during active infection. The data originate from a study of blood T cell repertoires in COVID-19. Background on the study: Both acute and convalescent COVID-19 samples were obtained from the United States, Italy and Spain. Sample material is recorded as cDNA or gDNA derived from T cells, B-cell-depleted T cells, or PBMCs.

The source is a man in his fifties with COVID-19, enrolled during active disease. The sample was peripheral blood. V and J are TRBV7-6 and TRBJ1-1, with TRBD1 identical over 7 bases. CDR3 sequence reads: CASSWRDSQMNTEAFF. The CDR3 DNA reads as TGTGCCAGCAGCTGGAGGGACAGCCAAATGAACACTGAAGCTTTCTTT.